Given below is one T cell receptor (beta chain) in context. The antigen remains unidentified. This record belongs to a study of radiation and T cells in renal cell carcinoma. General study points: In blood, top tumor clones expanded by 2 weeks, shrinking by 4.

Documented time point: baseline pretreatment blood. Treatment described: 15 Gy SBRT to primary tumor, nephrectomy 4 weeks later. The table came from immunoSEQ multiplex PCR; TCRdb's copy has only in-frame clones and leaves some out. The data show approximately 120,000 clones, approximately 78% seen once. Trimming cost V 4 bases and J 7 bases; bases outside gene matches: 6. Germline CDR1 reads SQVTM; CDR2 reads ANQGSEA. The CDR3 loop spans 13 amino acids. The specimen comprised blood, sampled from a patient whose treatment included radiotherapy and nephrectomy. The chain uses TRBV29-1 and TRBJ1-5; 8 nucleotides match TRBD1. This clonotype was sampled from a woman aged 55-69 years with renal cell carcinoma. Here the CDR3 reads CSVAADREQPQHF. The CDR3 DNA reads TGCAGCGTTGCGGCGGACAGGGAACAGCCCCAGCATTTT.